This T cell receptor (beta chain) was observed in a study of blood T cell repertoires in COVID-19. Across the whole study: Sites in the United States, Italy and Spain provided acute and convalescent COVID-19 samples. The cDNA or gDNA used as material had been derived from T cells, B-cell-depleted T cells, or PBMCs.

CDR1 is SQVTM, CDR2 ANQGSEA, per germline. The CDR3 runs to 12 residues. V was trimmed by 6 bases and J by 7 bases, leaving 13 bases between them. Data came from immunoSEQ multiplex PCR; TCRdb stores just in-frame clones and leaves some out. The table records about 170,000 clones, just under 85% of them present only once. This TCR was sampled from a woman of 80 years or more with COVID-19, enrolled during active disease. This chain connects TRBV29-1 to TRBJ2-4; no firm D call. Sequencing used peripheral blood. DNA for the CDR3: TGCAGCGTCCGTTACTATGGGAACATTCAGTACTTC. Translation gives CSVRYYGNIQYF.